The subject of this entry is one T cell receptor (beta chain). A read error may produce the germline difference seen at one junction end. Other DNA variants within this sample encode the same CDR3. The authors loaded 200 ng DNA, 28,000 or so T cell genomes, into sorted-subset replicate PCRs. How the authors handled the data: Junction-only sequences produced by ImmunoSEQ had no quality scores, so filtering differed. The method was immunoSEQ multiplex PCR; TCRdb's version includes in-frame clones alone and lacks a portion of them. V and J calls and clone size are given by that table; D and trimming were obtained from the DNA. Of roughly 2.5 million clones in the sample, about 92% are singletons; the top ten hold around 0.15%. This entry belongs to a study of shared clonotypes between healthy human individuals. The CDR3 spans 11 residues. Looked up from germline, CDR1 is SGHTA and CDR2 is FQGNSA. All donors were healthy HIV-negative adults lacking recent acute infections or vaccinations.

This clonotype originated in a man younger than 35 in good health. The specimen was naive CD4+ T cells sorted from blood. Subset defined: CD45RA+ positively selected. The chain is built from TRBV7-2 and TRBJ2-7; possible D gene TRBD2, 5 bases. The CDR3 nucleotides read TGTGCCAGCAGCCTAGCACGCGAGCAGTACTTC. This translates into CASSLAREQYF.